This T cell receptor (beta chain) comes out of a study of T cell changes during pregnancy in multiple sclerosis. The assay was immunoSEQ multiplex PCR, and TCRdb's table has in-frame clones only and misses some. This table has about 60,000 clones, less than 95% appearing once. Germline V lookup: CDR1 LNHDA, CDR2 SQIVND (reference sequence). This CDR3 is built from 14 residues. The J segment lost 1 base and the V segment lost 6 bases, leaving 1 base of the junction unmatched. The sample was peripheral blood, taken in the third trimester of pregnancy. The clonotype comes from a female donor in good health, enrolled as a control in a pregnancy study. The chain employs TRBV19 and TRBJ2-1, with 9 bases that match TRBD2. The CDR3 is CASRTSGSYNEQFF. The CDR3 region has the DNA TGTGCCAGTAGGACTAGCGGATCCTACAATGAGCAGTTCTTC.